This T cell receptor (beta chain) was recorded in a study of T cells in Graves' hyperthyroidism and ophthalmopathy. Study-wide results and limits: In the analysis, a 13 V-J model separated ophthalmopathy from stable hyperthyroidism.

Patients were excluded because of uncontrolled infection, other autoimmune disease, pregnancy or lactation. The investigators amplified TCR beta CDR3 regions from RNA transcripts. TCR CDR3 underwent first-round RT-PCR with the HTBI primer set. TCRdb recomputed calls from the multiplex PCR reads with MiXCR, one row per CDR3 protein. The repertoire holds over 350,000 distinct CDR3 sequences, with roughly 15% as singletons. This clonotype was recorded at least ten times. Its antigen remains unidentified. CDR3 length: 14 residues. The ends were cut back, 4 bases at V and 5 bases at J, with 13 bases in the middle. Per germline, CDR1 SGHRS and CDR2 YFSETQ.

The gene calls are TRBV5-1 and TRBJ2-1; D may correspond to TRBD1 or TRBD2 (5 bases each). The sample consisted of blood. The clonotype comes from a man aged 18 to 30 with Graves' ophthalmopathy. CDR3 in amino acids: CASSPGRTHNEQFF. Written as DNA, the CDR3 is TGCGCCAGCAGCCCGGGACGAACGCACAATGAGCAGTTCTTC. Drawing the rest from reference TRBV5-1 and TRBJ2-1, the complete variable domain is KAGVTQTPRYLIKTRGQQVTLSCSPISGHRSVSWYQQTPGQGLQFLFEYFSETQRNKGNFPGRFSGRQFSNSRSEMNVSTLELGDSALYLCASSPGRTHNEQFFGPGTRLTVL.